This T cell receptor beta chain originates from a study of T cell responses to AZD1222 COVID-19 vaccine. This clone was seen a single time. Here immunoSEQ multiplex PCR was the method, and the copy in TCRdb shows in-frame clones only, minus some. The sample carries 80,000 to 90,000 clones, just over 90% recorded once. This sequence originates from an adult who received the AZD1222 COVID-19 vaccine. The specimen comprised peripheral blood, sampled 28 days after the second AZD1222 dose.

For the CDR3, the DNA is TGTGCCAGCAGGTCTGGGACTAGCGGGGGGTACAATGAGCAGTTCTTC. The encoded protein is CASRSGTSGGYNEQFF. This chain connects TRBV28 to TRBJ2-1; 15 nucleotides line up with TRBD2. CDR3 size: 16 residues. Germline-derived CDR1 and CDR2 are MDHEN and SYDVKM. The J segment lost 4 bases and the V segment lost 6 bases, leaving 4 bases of the junction unmatched.